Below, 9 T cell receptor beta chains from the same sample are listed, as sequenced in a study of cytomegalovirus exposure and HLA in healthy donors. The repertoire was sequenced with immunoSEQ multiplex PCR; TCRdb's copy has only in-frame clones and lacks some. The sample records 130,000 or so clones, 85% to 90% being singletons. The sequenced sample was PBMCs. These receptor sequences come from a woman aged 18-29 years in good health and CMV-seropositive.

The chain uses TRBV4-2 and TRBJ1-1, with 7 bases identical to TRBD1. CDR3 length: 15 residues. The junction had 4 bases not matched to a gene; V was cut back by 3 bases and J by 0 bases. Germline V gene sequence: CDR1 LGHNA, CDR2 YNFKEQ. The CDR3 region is CASSHTGQLNTEAFF. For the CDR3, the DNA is TGTGCCAGCAGCCACACGGGACAGTTGAACACTGAAGCTTTCTTT.

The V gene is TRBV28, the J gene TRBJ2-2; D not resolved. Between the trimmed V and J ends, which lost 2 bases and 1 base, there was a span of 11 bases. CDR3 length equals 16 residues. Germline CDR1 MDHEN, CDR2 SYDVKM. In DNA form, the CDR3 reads TGTGCCAGCAGTTTAGGCGGAGCGTTGAACACCGGGGAGCTGTTTTTT. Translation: CASSLGGALNTGELFF.

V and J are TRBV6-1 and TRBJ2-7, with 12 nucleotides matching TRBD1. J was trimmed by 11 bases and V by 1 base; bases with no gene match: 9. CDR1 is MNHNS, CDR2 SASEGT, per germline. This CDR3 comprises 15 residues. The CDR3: CASSEEGTGGYGEYF. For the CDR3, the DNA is TGTGCCAGCAGTGAAGAAGGGACAGGGGGCTATGGCGAGTACTTC.

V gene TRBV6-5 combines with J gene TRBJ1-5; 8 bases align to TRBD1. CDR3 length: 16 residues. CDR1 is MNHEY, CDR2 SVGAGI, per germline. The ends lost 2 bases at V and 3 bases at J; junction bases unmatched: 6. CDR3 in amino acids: CASSYRATGVNQPQHF. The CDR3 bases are TGTGCCAGCAGTTACCGGGCGACAGGGGTCAATCAGCCCCAGCATTTT.

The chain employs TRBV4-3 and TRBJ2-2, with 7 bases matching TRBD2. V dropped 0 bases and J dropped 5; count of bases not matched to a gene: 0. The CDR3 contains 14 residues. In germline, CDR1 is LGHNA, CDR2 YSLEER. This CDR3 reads CASSQERGTGELFF. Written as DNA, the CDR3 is TGCGCCAGCAGCCAAGAGCGGGGGACCGGGGAGCTGTTTTTT.

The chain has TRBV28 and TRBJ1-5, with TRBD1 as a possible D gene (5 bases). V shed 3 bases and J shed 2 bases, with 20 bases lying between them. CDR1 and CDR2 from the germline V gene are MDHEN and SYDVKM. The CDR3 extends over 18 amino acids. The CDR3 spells CASSFRLGGGDGNQPQHF. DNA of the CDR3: TGTGCCAGCAGTTTTCGCCTCGGGGGAGGGGATGGCAATCAGCCCCAGCATTTT.

The CDR3 nucleotides are TGTGCCAGCTCACCACCGGAGGGGCGCATTACTGGAAACACCATATATTTT. It encodes CASSPPEGRITGNTIYF. This rearrangement joins TRBV18 to TRBJ1-3; tentatively, D is TRBD1 (5 bases). The V end was cut by 0 bases, the J end by 2 bases, with 14 bases between. The CDR3 is made up of 17 amino acids. The germline V gene encodes CDR1 KGHSH and CDR2 LQKENI.

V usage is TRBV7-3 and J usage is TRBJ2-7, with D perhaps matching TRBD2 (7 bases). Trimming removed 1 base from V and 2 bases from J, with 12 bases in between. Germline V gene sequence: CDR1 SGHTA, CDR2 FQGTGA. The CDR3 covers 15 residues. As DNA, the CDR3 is TGTGCCAGCAGCTTAAAGGGCGGGGGCACCTACGAGCAGTACTTC. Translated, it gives CASSLKGGGTYEQYF.

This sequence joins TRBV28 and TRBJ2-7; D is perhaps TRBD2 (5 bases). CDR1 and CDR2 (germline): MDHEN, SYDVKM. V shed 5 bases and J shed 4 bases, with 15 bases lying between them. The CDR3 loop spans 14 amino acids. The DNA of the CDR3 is TGTGCCAGCAGTCTCAGAGGGTTGGGTTACGAGCAGTACTTC. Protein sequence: CASSLRGLGYEQYF. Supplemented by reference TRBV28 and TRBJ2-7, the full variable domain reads DVKVTQSSRYLVKRTGEKVFLECVQDMDHENMFWYRQDPGLGLRLIYFSYDVKMKEKGDIPEGYSVSREKKERFSLILESASTNQTSMYLCASSLRGLGYEQYFGPGTRLTVT.